This note documents a single TCR beta chain sequence. In its sample, this clonotype was seen many times. The antigen this receptor binds is unknown. Base qualities are not at hand, and no much larger clone is one base apart. The TCR beta CDR3 regions were amplified from the RNA transcripts. A first-round RT-PCR of the TCR CDR3 used the HTBI primer set with the Qiagen OneStep RT-PCR kit. The libraries were constructed in a second round of multiplex PCR and then size-selected and purified. Libraries were sequenced paired-end with 100 bp reads on an Illumina HiSeq2000. The authors' analysis ran thus. SOAPnuke was used to process the raw data, removing reads that contained adapters or uncalled bases, had a mean Phred below 15, or lacked an exact match to the constant primer or identifier. COPE v1.2.5 was used to merge the high-quality paired reads, and each unique nucleotide sequence was defined as a clonotype. MiTCR v1.1 was used to align clonotypes to the IMGT TRBV, TRBD and TRBJ reference segments. Analysis was restricted to V-J combinations with a frequency above 0.0001, which covered roughly 99% of repertoires. The TCS score was defined as the ratio of F50 (clonal expansion) to E x V (chaos), calculated using BLOSUM62-based TCRdist between CDR3 peptides within each V-J. Welch's t-statistics and random forest reduced around 550 V-J features to around 14, which were used in a naive Bayes classifier (R e1071). Thyroid-blood repertoire similarity was quantified with the Morisita-Horn index. Clones were called with MiXCR by TCRdb after fastp trimmed the public reads at Q25, and only in-frame beta chains were retained. Rows are combined by CDR3 protein, so each entry shows the most common genes and DNA. What appears here as the V and J calls and clone size reflects TCRdb's work, not the paper's. In all, the sample holds 650,000 to 800,000 distinct CDR3 sequences, and just under 45% of those were seen once. The top ten hold 6.5% to 9% of the sample.

Patients with uncontrolled infections, other autoimmune diseases, pregnancy or lactation were excluded. Diagnoses relied on clinical symptoms, serum thyroxine and TRAb, thyroid ultrasound and orbital computed tomography. Trizol reagent was used to extract total RNA, and RNA quality was then checked on an Agilent 2100 Bioanalyzer. This sample was included in a study of T cells in Graves' hyperthyroidism and ophthalmopathy (dated by TCRdb to the late 2010s). With regard to the full study: To identify TCR V-J signatures that set the groups apart, the researchers used a discovery cohort of about a hundred patients, made up of under 45 with Graves' ophthalmopathy and about 55 with stable Graves' hyperthyroidism. TCR Vbeta CDR3 sequencing of roughly 140 peripheral blood samples (under 45 ophthalmopathy, 75 or so hyperthyroidism and roughly 17 progressor patients) is reported in the paper. An independent validation cohort of 18 to 20 hyperthyroidism patients and about 16 patients who later progressed to ophthalmopathy tested prospective prediction of ophthalmopathy. After blood sampling, hyperthyroidism patients were treated with methimazole at a starting dose of 30 mg daily, and ophthalmopathy patients were treated with high-dose intravenous methylprednisolone. In more than 5 Graves' hyperthyroidism patients, the study also compared T-cell repertoires from thyroid tissue with T-cell repertoires from blood. The 80 to 100 discovery patients were randomly divided into training and test sets at a 7:3 ratio. Here is what the overall study found, with its caveats: A 13 V-J signature model separated ophthalmopathy from stable hyperthyroidism, with around 91% sensitivity and 81% to 82% specificity in cross-validation and 80%/75% in testing. Sample size was not statistically predetermined, and blinding of investigators to group allocation was not performed. In validation, the model predicted progression to ophthalmopathy with 55% to 71% sensitivity and 72% to 85% specificity, a median of 6.5 months before onset. Most expanded thyroid clonotypes (frequency above 0.001) were also detected in blood, suggesting blood repertoires may reflect thyroid immune responses.

Based on the germline V gene, the CDR1 and CDR2 sequences are SGHDT and YYEEEE. Trimming at the junction amounts to 7 bases on V and 1 base on J, and the germline ends lie 20 bases apart. The CDR3 goes from the cysteine to the phenylalanine over 16 residues. The kept DNA is CDR3 alone, 48 bases in frame from the first base. This sequence uses TRBV5-6 and TRBJ1-1; the best D guess is TRBD1, with 6 bases matching. The receptor was isolated from an adult man with Graves' disease, either hyperthyroidism or ophthalmopathy (not recorded which). The sample consisted of peripheral blood or thyroid tissue (not recorded which). The nucleotide sequence reads as follows: TGTGCCAGCTCTTCCCCTTTCGACAGGTCGAACACTGAAGCTTTCTTT. Its product reads: CASSSPFDRSNTEAFF.